Each of the 27 T cell receptor beta chains below was sequenced from the same sample in a study of OX40 agonist ivuxolimab in advanced cancers. Method: immunoSEQ multiplex PCR; TCRdb's copy keeps in-frame clones and lacks some. The table lists approximately 89,000 clones, around 88% of them singletons. Material: CD4+ or CD8+ T cells sorted from blood, obtained in a trial of the OX40 agonist ivuxolimab. Every receptor here comes from an adult with an advanced solid tumor such as melanoma, head and neck, liver or kidney cancer.

A few counts support this clone. Given the absence of the conserved phenylalanine or tryptophan at the CDR3 end, a read error is likely. Because the CDR3's place on the DNA is in doubt, the DNA is left out and the CDR3 is given as listed by TCRdb. The chain combines TRBV19 with TRBJ1-1; the D call in the table, TRBD1, was not verified against the DNA. The CDR3 length is 12 residues, termini included. CDR1 LNHDA and CDR2 SQIVND come from the germline V gene (reference sequence). CDR3 in amino acids: CASSIAGSFVTV.

The rearrangement uses TRBV18 and TRBJ2-7; D unclear. The CDR3 is 12 residues long. The germline V and J ends were trimmed by 4 bases and 3 bases, with 7 bases remaining between them. CDR1 and CDR2 (germline): KGHSH, LQKENI. The CDR3 region has the DNA TGTGCCAGCTCACAAAACAACTACGAGCAGTACTTC. It yields the protein CASSQNNYEQYF.

This chain links TRBV11-3 with TRBJ2-2, with 9 bases fitting TRBD2. Germline CDR1 is SGHNT and CDR2 is YENEEA. V dropped 0 bases and J dropped 6; count of bases not matched to a gene: 5. The CDR3 loop spans 16 amino acids. The CDR3 DNA is TGTGCCAGCAGCTTAGAGACGGCGGGGGGGCCCGGGGAGCTGTTTTTT. Amino acid sequence: CASSLETAGGPGELFF.

The V call is TRBV7-8, the J call TRBJ1-2, with D possibly TRBD1 on 6 matching bases. This CDR3 is 17 amino acids long. The V end lost 5 bases, the J end lost 7 bases, and 26 bases lay between the germline ends. Germline V gene lookup returns CDR1 SGHVS and CDR2 FQNEAQ. For the CDR3, the DNA is TGTGCCAGCAGCCAGCTGGTCCTGGACAGCCAAATCGTTGGCTACACCTTC. Protein sequence: CASSQLVLDSQIVGYTF.

The chain couples TRBV2 to TRBJ1-3; D is undetermined. This CDR3 has 15 residues. Germline CDR1 SNHLY, CDR2 FYNNEI. Trimming left V 6 bases short and J 0 bases short, with 12 bases between. CDR3 coding DNA: TGTGCCAGCAGACAAGCCGGCAACTCTGGAAACACCATATATTTT. It specifies CASRQAGNSGNTIYF.

This clone was observed a handful of times. The chain employs TRBV4-1 and TRBJ2-3; D may match TRBD1 or TRBD2 (5 bases each). V was trimmed by 0 bases and J by 1 base, leaving 11 bases between them. Per the germline V gene, CDR1 is MGHRA and CDR2 is YSYEKL. The CDR3 sequence is 16 residues long. CDR3 nucleotide sequence: TGCGCCAGCAGCCAAGAGATCGGGGCCGGCACAGATACGCAGTATTTT. Protein sequence: CASSQEIGAGTDTQYF.

The rearrangement links TRBV5-4 to TRBJ2-3, with D unclear. CDR1 SGHNT and CDR2 YYREEE come from the germline V gene (reference sequence). V lost 6 bases and J lost 5, with 7 bases in between. This CDR3 is built from 11 residues. The CDR3 nucleotides are TGTGCCAGCATCCTGGGAGATACGCAGTATTTT. This encodes CASILGDTQYF.

This chain joins TRBV4-2 and TRBJ2-5; 10 bases are shared with TRBD2. The CDR3 has 16 residues. Germline V CDR1 and CDR2: LGHNA, YNFKEQ. J was trimmed by 0 bases and V by 4 bases; bases with no gene match: 5. The CDR3 bases are TGTGCCAGCAGCCGGCTAGCGGGGGAGTACCAAGAGACCCAGTACTTC. This codes for CASSRLAGEYQETQYF.

This sequence joins TRBV7-9 and TRBJ1-1, with unresolved D. Germline loops: CDR1 SEHNR, CDR2 FQNEAQ (reference sequence). Deletions cut 1 base from V and 11 bases from J, with 14 bases between. The CDR3 has 13 amino acids. CDR3 nucleotides: TGTGCCAGCAGCTTAGGGGGAGCTCGAGGCGCTTTCTTT. This codes for CASSLGGARGAFF.

The J gene is TRBJ2-5, the V gene TRBV28; tentative D call: TRBD1 (5 bases). The J call may be faulty, since TRBJ2-7 better matches the DNA end. The CDR3 extends over 13 amino acids. In germline, CDR1 is MDHEN, CDR2 SYDVKM. This CDR3 reads CASSPTVSYEQYF. For the CDR3, the DNA is TGTGCCAGCAGCCCGACAGTATCCTACGAGCAGTACTTC.

V usage is TRBV18 and J usage is TRBJ2-1; 10 positions agree with TRBD1. The V segment lost 2 bases and the J segment 12 bases; nucleotides outside the gene matches: 7. This CDR3 region has 14 residues. Germline lookup yields CDR1 KGHSH and CDR2 LQKENI. The CDR3 coding sequence is TGTGCCAGCTCACCAGCAACCGGGACAGGGGTGCAGTTCTTC. Translation gives CASSPATGTGVQFF.

The V and J genes are TRBV7-2 and TRBJ2-3; D is perhaps TRBD1 (6 bases). CDR1 and CDR2 (germline): SGHTA, FQGNSA. Trimming left V 5 bases short and J 6 bases short, with 18 bases between. This CDR3 is 15 amino acids long. CDR3 bases: TGTGCCAGCAGCGGACGTGTCAGGGGTTCGGATACGCAGTATTTT. It specifies CASSGRVRGSDTQYF.

CDR3 coding DNA: TGTGCCAGCAGCACCAACAGATCTCCTAACTATGGCTACACCTTC. The encoded protein is CASSTNRSPNYGYTF. V gene TRBV7-2 combines with J gene TRBJ1-2; D is ambiguous. The ends were cut back, 5 bases at V and 0 bases at J, with 13 bases in the middle. CDR1 is SGHTA, CDR2 FQGNSA, per germline. This CDR3 comprises 15 residues.

The gene calls are TRBV5-4 and TRBJ1-2, with a weak D call TRBD1 (6 bases). Germline V gives CDR1 SGHNT, CDR2 YYREEE (reference sequence). The length of the CDR3 is 13 residues. Trimming stripped 2 bases from V and 6 bases from J, with 11 bases between. The CDR3 DNA follows: TGTGCCAGCAGCTTCGGACAGACACATGGCTACACCTTC. It translates to CASSFGQTHGYTF.

The chain has TRBV5-1 and TRBJ2-1, with TRBD2 identical over 8 bases. The germline V gene has CDR1 SGHRS and CDR2 YFSETQ. V lost 7 bases to trimming and J lost 8 bases; unmatched junction nucleotides: 11. The CDR3 totals 14 residues. As DNA, the CDR3 is TGCGCCAGCGTAGCGGGGCCCGGAGGGGATGAGCAGTTCTTC. Its protein is CASVAGPGGDEQFF.

This clone was found once. The chain recombines TRBV7-2 with TRBJ2-5; tentatively, D is TRBD1 or TRBD2 (6 bases each). Looked up from germline, CDR1 is SGHTA and CDR2 is FQGNSA. Deletions cut 7 bases from V and 4 bases from J, with 16 bases between. The CDR3 consists of 14 residues. The DNA of the CDR3 is TGTGCCAGCACCCGACGGGGGCTCGGAGAGACCCAGTACTTC. This encodes CASTRRGLGETQYF.

The gene calls are TRBV28 and TRBJ1-4, with a possible D match to TRBD1 (5 bases). The CDR3 extends over 15 amino acids. The germline CDR1 and CDR2 sequences are MDHEN and SYDVKM. Trimming stripped 4 bases from V and 7 bases from J, with 16 bases between. CDR3: CASSSAGTDIEKLFF. The CDR3 bases are TGTGCCAGCAGTTCCGCCGGGACGGATATTGAAAAACTGTTTTTT.

The chain is built from TRBV21-1 and TRBJ2-5. TRBV21-1 is a listed pseudogene. This CDR3 is 15 amino acids long. The CDR3 DNA sequence: TGTGCCAGCTTCATCGACGGCCGCCCCGAGGAGACCCAGTACTTC. Translation gives CASFIDGRPEETQYF.

V is TRBV5-1 and J is TRBJ1-2; D might be TRBD1 (6 bases). The CDR3 has 15 amino acids. The germline V and J ends were trimmed by 0 bases and 3 bases, with 12 bases remaining between them. CDR1 is SGHRS, CDR2 YFSETQ, per germline. CDR3 residues: CASSLVGGSDYGYTF. The CDR3 DNA is TGCGCCAGCAGCTTGGTTGGGGGCAGCGACTATGGCTACACCTTC.

This chain connects TRBV5-1 to TRBJ1-1; possible D gene TRBD1, 6 bases. The CDR3 has 14 amino acids. V was trimmed by 4 bases and J by 10 bases, leaving 20 bases between them. Germline V gene lookup returns CDR1 SGHRS and CDR2 YFSETQ. Here the CDR3 reads CASSPIGQGTGAFF. The CDR3 DNA is TGCGCCAGCAGCCCGATTGGGCAGGGGACGGGAGCTTTCTTT. The full variable domain, in which reference TRBV5-1 and TRBJ1-1 provide the parts outside the CDR3, is KAGVTQTPRYLIKTRGQQVTLSCSPISGHRSVSWYQQTPGQGLQFLFEYFSETQRNKGNFPGRFSGRQFSNSRSEMNVSTLELGDSALYLCASSPIGQGTGAFFGQGTRLTVV.

The chain couples TRBV5-4 to TRBJ2-1, with a possible D match to TRBD2 (6 bases). Per germline, CDR1 SGHNT and CDR2 YYREEE (reference sequence). The CDR3 has 14 amino acids. The V end lost 3 bases, the J end lost 12 bases, and 19 bases lay between the germline ends. CDR3 nucleotide sequence: TGTGCCAGCAGCTCTGGACTGGAGCACGGGGGGCAGTTCTTC. The encoded protein is CASSSGLEHGGQFF.

The genes are TRBV2 and TRBJ2-7, with TRBD1 matching 9 bases. V was pared by 5 bases and J by 1 base, with 3 bases of the junction left unmatched. Germline CDR1 SNHLY, CDR2 FYNNEI. There are 14 residues in the CDR3. This chain's CDR3 is CASSPGTGSYEQYF. The CDR3 DNA reads TGTGCCAGCAGTCCCGGGACAGGGTCCTACGAGCAGTACTTC.

CDR3 sequence (DNA): TGTGCCAGTAGTATAAGCCCGGGACAGACACACGGCTACACCTTC. As protein: CASSISPGQTHGYTF. V is TRBV19 and J is TRBJ1-2; 7 bases line up with TRBD1. Losses at the gene ends were 2 bases for V and 8 bases for J; bases not matched to a gene: 11. Germline V gene lookup returns CDR1 LNHDA and CDR2 SQIVND (reference sequence). This CDR3 contains 15 residues.

V and J are TRBV5-1 and TRBJ1-2; D gene uncertain. This CDR3 spans 14 amino acids. Germline-derived CDR1 and CDR2 are SGHRS and YFSETQ. The ends were cut back, 0 bases at V and 8 bases at J, with 14 bases in the middle. In DNA form, the CDR3 reads TGCGCCAGCAGCTTGGAGGCGGGTTCTGAGGGCTACACCTTC. Translation gives CASSLEAGSEGYTF.

The genes are TRBV19 and TRBJ1-2; weak D call: TRBD1 (5 bases). Germline CDR1 and CDR2: LNHDA and SQIVND (reference sequence). V was shortened by 7 bases and J by 11 bases, with 17 bases between the two germline ends. There are 12 residues in the CDR3. CDR3 amino acids: CASNRNRLDYTF. CDR3 coding DNA: TGTGCCAGTAACAGGAACAGGCTAGATTACACCTTC.

The chain links TRBV5-6 to TRBJ2-6, with 7 positions matching TRBD1. CDR1 is SGHDT, CDR2 YYEEEE, per germline. After removal of 4 bases from V and 2 bases from J, the junction contained 3 bases not matched to a gene. The CDR3 length is 15 residues. DNA of the CDR3: TGTGCCAGCAGCCGGACAGGTGCTGGGGCCAACGTCCTGACTTTC. Protein sequence: CASSRTGAGANVLTF.

A single count supports this clone. The CDR3 region has the DNA TGTGCCAGCAGCCAAGGGACGCAGGCTGGGACCGGGGAGCTGTTTTTT. Encoded protein: CASSQGTQAGTGELFF. The chain has TRBV7-3 and TRBJ2-2; D might be TRBD1 or TRBD2, each matching 5 bases. Germline V CDR1 and CDR2: SGHTA, FQGTGA. V was clipped by 5 bases and J by 5 bases, with 18 bases between them. CDR3 length equals 16 residues.